Following are 18 T cell receptor beta chains from one sample sequenced in a study of CD8 T cells in Susac syndrome. RNA amounts of roughly 0.45 to 1 ug underwent reverse transcription with random hexamers. TCRdb itself ran the immunoSEQ multiplex PCR reads through MiXCR, one entry per CDR3 protein. The sample holds 55,000 to 70,000 distinct CDR3 sequences, 85% to 95% seen once. Sample: CD8+ T cells from PBMCs. The receptors come from a human donor in good health.

This clonotype was observed once. The V call is TRBV9, the J call TRBJ2-7; D unresolved. The V gene lost 1 base and the J gene lost 6 bases, with 14 bases spanning the gap. Germline-derived CDR1 and CDR2 are SGDLS and YYNGEE. The CDR3 extends over 14 amino acids. The CDR3 DNA sequence: TGTGCCAGCAGCGTACTAGACGCCCCTCGCGAGCAGTACTTC. Translated, it gives CASSVLDAPREQYF.

The chain recombines TRBV7-9 with TRBJ2-1, with TRBD1 matching over 10 bases. Germline loops: CDR1 SEHNR, CDR2 FQNEAQ (reference sequence). This CDR3 comprises 17 residues. With V trimmed by 5 bases and J by 4 bases, 11 bases remained unmatched. CDR3 sequence: CASSLTGGLPLYNEQFF. The CDR3 DNA reads TGTGCCAGCAGCCTGACAGGGGGCCTTCCCTTATACAATGAGCAGTTCTTC.

This clonotype appeared a few times. This rearrangement joins TRBV5-1 to TRBJ2-5; 7 positions agree with TRBD2. Germline V gives CDR1 SGHRS, CDR2 YFSETQ. The CDR3 has 17 residues. Losses at the gene ends were 0 bases for V and 5 bases for J; bases not matched to a gene: 13. The CDR3 here is CASSLVRIAGNSETQYF. The CDR3 nucleotides read TGCGCCAGCAGCTTGGTTCGGATAGCGGGTAATTCTGAGACCCAGTACTTC. The whole variable domain, remainder taken from reference TRBV5-1 and TRBJ2-5, is KAGVTQTPRYLIKTRGQQVTLSCSPISGHRSVSWYQQTPGQGLQFLFEYFSETQRNKGNFPGRFSGRQFSNSRSEMNVSTLELGDSALYLCASSLVRIAGNSETQYFGPGTRLLVL.

The CDR3 region is CASSPMSPGAGANVLTF. Written as DNA, the CDR3 is TGTGCCAGCAGCCCAATGTCCCCAGGGGCTGGGGCCAACGTCCTGACTTTC. The chain links TRBV13 to TRBJ2-6, with D possibly TRBD1 on 6 matching bases. The V gene's germline CDR1 is PRHDT and CDR2 FYEKMQ (reference sequence). This CDR3 has 17 amino acids. V was clipped by 5 bases and J by 2 bases, with 16 bases between them. The whole variable domain, remainder taken from reference TRBV13 and TRBJ2-6, is AAGVIQSPRHLIKEKRETATLKCYPIPRHDTVYWYQQGPGQDPQFLISFYEKMQSDKGSIPDRFSAQQFSDYHSELNMSSLELGDSALYFCASSPMSPGAGANVLTFGAGSRLTVL.

J is TRBJ1-6 and V is TRBV13, with 7 bases lining up with TRBD1. The V gene end was trimmed by 5 bases and the J gene end by 8 bases; junction bases not matched to a gene: 9. Germline V lookup: CDR1 PRHDT, CDR2 FYEKMQ (reference sequence). This CDR3 contains 15 residues. The CDR3 loop reads CASSLRQGGDSPLHF. CDR3 sequence (DNA): TGTGCCAGCAGCCTTAGACAGGGTGGTGATTCACCCCTCCACTTT.

The chain uses TRBV3-1 and TRBJ2-1, with 7 positions matching TRBD1. The CDR3 is made up of 15 amino acids. With V trimmed by 5 bases and J by 3 bases, 7 bases remained unmatched. CDR1 and CDR2 from the germline V gene are LGHDT and YNNKEL (reference sequence). The CDR3 loop reads CASSLQGWNYNEQFF. The DNA for the CDR3 is TGTGCCAGCAGCTTACAGGGGTGGAACTACAATGAGCAGTTCTTC.

The chain recombines TRBV9 with TRBJ2-3, with D possibly being TRBD1 or TRBD2 (5 bases each). Trimming cost V 3 bases and J 4 bases, with 15 bases left between them. CDR1 and CDR2 (germline): SGDLS, YYNGEE. This CDR3 has 15 amino acids. The CDR3 protein is CASSARDLRADTQYF. The DNA for the CDR3 is TGTGCCAGCAGCGCCCGGGACCTGAGGGCAGATACGCAGTATTTT.

The chain links TRBV10-3 to TRBJ2-3, with 8 bases lining up with TRBD2. CDR1 and CDR2 (germline): ENHRY, SYGVKD. The junction had 11 bases not matched to a gene; V was cut back by 4 bases and J by 2 bases. The CDR3 spans 17 residues. The CDR3 sequence is CAISGVESGGSTDTQYF. DNA of the CDR3: TGTGCCATCAGTGGGGTAGAGAGCGGGGGCTCCACAGATACGCAGTATTTT.

The CDR3 coding sequence is TGTGCCTGGAGTGTGGCTGGGGGCCCCGGGGAGCTGTTTTTT. Translation: CAWSVAGGPGELFF. The chain joins TRBV30 to TRBJ2-2; a weak D match, TRBD1 (6 bases). Germline V gene data show CDR1 as GTSNPN and CDR2 as SVGIG (reference sequence). This CDR3 is built from 14 residues. Trimming pared 0 bases from V and 6 bases from J, leaving 11 bases between.

The chain carries TRBV5-1 and TRBJ2-7; 7 bases agree with TRBD1. Germline CDR1 is SGHRS and CDR2 is YFSETQ. V gave up 5 bases and J gave up 2 bases; unmatched junction bases: 7. The CDR3 runs to 14 residues. The CDR3 DNA follows: TGCGCCAGCAGATTAATGGGACAGACCTACGAGCAGTACTTC. The encoded protein is CASRLMGQTYEQYF.

The V and J genes are TRBV21-1 and TRBJ1-5. TRBV21-1 is classified as a pseudogene. CDR3 length: 15 amino acids. The CDR3 DNA reads TGTGCCAGCAGCTCCCTCGGGACTTTTAATCAGCCCCAGCATTTT. It is translated as CASSSLGTFNQPQHF.

The chain links TRBV20-1 to TRBJ1-2; unclear D gene. This CDR3 is built from 13 residues. CDR1 is DFQATT, CDR2 SNEGSKA, per germline (reference sequence). Trimming shortened V by 1 base and J by 5 bases, and 11 bases separated the two germline ends. The CDR3 nucleotides are TGCAGTGCTAGAGGGTTGGCCTTTTATGGCTACACCTTC. Protein product: CSARGLAFYGYTF.

A word on this clonotype: At one end, the junction sequence differs from germline, possibly due to a read error. The chain couples TRBV7-7 to TRBJ2-2; D possibly uses TRBD1 or TRBD2 (5 bases each). CDR1 and CDR2 from the germline V gene are SSHAT and FNYEAQ (reference sequence). The CDR3 spans 15 residues. The CDR3 spells CASSLSGSGTGELFF. In DNA form, the CDR3 reads TGTGCTAGCAGCTTATCAGGGAGTGGCACCGGGGAGCTGTTTTTT.

The rearrangement joins TRBV3-1 to TRBJ2-5, with a tentative D call TRBD2 (5 bases). The ends were cut back, 4 bases at V and 7 bases at J, with 16 bases in the middle. The CDR3 has 14 amino acids. The V gene's germline CDR1 is LGHDT and CDR2 YNNKEL (reference sequence). CDR3: CASSPGPNEGTQYF. DNA for the CDR3: TGTGCCAGCAGCCCCGGACCAAATGAGGGGACCCAGTACTTC.

CDR3 coding DNA: TGTGCCAGCAGGACAGGGTACGATGATGGCTACACCTTC. It yields the protein CASRTGYDDGYTF. The chain couples TRBV12-3 or TRBV12-4 to TRBJ1-2, with TRBD1 matching 7 bases. The ends lost 6 bases at V and 6 bases at J; junction bases unmatched: 7. The CDR3 spans 13 residues.

The rearrangement links TRBV29-1 to TRBJ2-7; D unresolved. From germline, CDR1 is SQVTM and CDR2 ANQGSEA. CDR3 length: 13 amino acids. The V end lost 7 bases, the J end lost 0 bases, and 13 bases lay between the germline ends. This CDR3 reads CSARRTSSYEQYF. The DNA for the CDR3 is TGCAGCGCCCGCAGGACCAGCTCCTACGAGCAGTACTTC.

The rearrangement uses TRBV5-6 and TRBJ1-5; D is uncertain. CDR1 and CDR2 from the germline V gene are SGHDT and YYEEEE. Between the trimmed V and J ends, which lost 4 bases and 5 bases, there was a span of 10 bases. This CDR3 comprises 13 residues. CDR3 sequence reads: CASSPYGHQPQHF. The CDR3, as DNA: TGTGCCAGCAGCCCATACGGGCATCAGCCCCAGCATTTT.

The chain links TRBV13 to TRBJ2-5; TRBD2 agrees at 11 bases. J gave up 5 bases and V 5 bases, and 10 bases lay outside the gene matches. Germline CDR1 is PRHDT and CDR2 is FYEKMQ (reference sequence). The CDR3 consists of 16 residues. The CDR3 DNA sequence: TGTGCCAGCAGCATCGGACTAGCGGGTTACGGTGAGACCCAGTACTTC. Residues: CASSIGLAGYGETQYF.